This T cell receptor (beta chain) stems from a study of radiotherapy plus CTLA-4 blockade in lung cancer. Clones were sequenced by immunoSEQ multiplex PCR, and TCRdb holds only the in-frame ones, with some missing. This table has roughly 50,000 clones, almost 85% appearing once. Germline trimming cut 4 bases from V and 4 bases from J; bases unmatched to any gene: 8. Germline-derived CDR1 and CDR2 are SGHRS and YFSETQ. The CDR3 is 14 amino acids. Study-level findings and limits: Peripheral blood showed expansion of tumor-derived TCR clones after radiotherapy and ipilimumab.

It was focal radiation plus CTLA-4 blockade with ipilimumab that patients with chemo-refractory metastatic non-small-cell lung cancer received. About this clone itself: Its antigen is not identified.

The source is a human donor with non-small cell lung cancer whose response to radiotherapy plus ipilimumab could not be evaluated. Sequencing was performed on peripheral blood, taken from a patient treated with radiotherapy plus ipilimumab. The chain combines TRBV5-1 with TRBJ2-7, with TRBD1 matching 7 bases. The CDR3, as DNA: TGCGCCAGCAGCCCGGAGACAGGGCGTTACGAGCAGTACTTC. It codes for CASSPETGRYEQYF.